This T cell receptor (beta chain) stems from a study of T cell responses to AZD1222 COVID-19 vaccine. The CDR3 totals 13 residues. From germline, CDR1 is KGHDR and CDR2 SFDVKD. V was pared by 10 bases and J by 9 bases, with 8 bases of the junction left unmatched. The data were produced by immunoSEQ multiplex PCR, yet TCRdb's version contains in-frame clones alone and is incomplete. Of some 150,000 clones listed, just over 90% are singletons. The chain is built from TRBV24-1 and TRBJ2-2; 9 nucleotides line up with TRBD1. The sequencing used peripheral blood, collected on day 0 of MenACWY control vaccination. This receptor was identified in an adult in good health. The CDR3 nucleotides read TGTGCCACTGGCTCGGGACAGGGCCGGGAGCTGTTTTTT. Amino acids: CATGSGQGRELFF.